These T cell receptor beta chains were read from a single sample in a study of blood T cell repertoires in COVID-19. Using immunoSEQ multiplex PCR, the repertoire was profiled, and TCRdb retains in-frame clones only, with some absent. This sample carries about 140,000 clones, approximately 80% of them seen once, and the ten largest clones take roughly 5%. Sequencing was carried out using PBMCs or T cells enriched from blood (not recorded which). The receptors derive from a man aged 70 or older who had been exposed to COVID-19. Both conserved end residues are part of each CDR3. D genes are given only for firm matches. Size tells how often a clone was seen (once, few, many) or the class of an expanded clone, and some rows leave it out.

CDR3nt: TGCGCCAGCAGCTTGGCGGTGGACAGGGTTTCAACCCCAAACACTGAAGCTTTCTTT
CDR3aa: CASSLAVDRVSTPNTEAFF
abundance: few
v_gene: TRBV5-1
j_gene: TRBJ1-1
d_gene: TRBD1

CDR3nt: TGTGCCAGCAGCTTGGCGGACGGGGGGAGGTCCTACGAGCAGTACTTC
CDR3aa: CASSLADGGRSYEQYF
abundance: -
v_gene: TRBV5-6
j_gene: TRBJ2-7
d_gene: TRBD2

CDR3nt: TGTGCCAGCAGTTACTCGATCGGCGGGGGCGGTTTATTCTTC
CDR3aa: CASSYSIGGGGLFF
abundance: few
v_gene: TRBV6-5
j_gene: TRBJ2-1
d_gene: -

CDR3nt: TGTGCCAGCAGTGTGACACCGAACACTGAAGCTTTCTTT
CDR3aa: CASSVTPNTEAFF
abundance: -
v_gene: TRBV28
j_gene: TRBJ1-1
d_gene: -

CDR3nt: TGTGCCAGCTTTGAGCGGGAGATAACCGGGGAGCTGTTTTTT
CDR3aa: CASFEREITGELFF
abundance: -
v_gene: TRBV2
j_gene: TRBJ2-2
d_gene: TRBD2

CDR3nt: TGTGCCAGTAGTGCCTCCCAGACAAGCTCTGGAAACACCATATATTTT
CDR3aa: CASSASQTSSGNTIYF
abundance: -
v_gene: TRBV19
j_gene: TRBJ1-3
d_gene: -

CDR3nt: TGTGCCAGCAGCGTAGGGACAGGGAGGCAGCCCCAGCATTTT
CDR3aa: CASSVGTGRQPQHF
abundance: once
v_gene: TRBV9
j_gene: TRBJ1-5
d_gene: TRBD1

CDR3nt: TGTGCCAGCTCACCGGGGCGTAGCGGGGAGCTGTTTTTT
CDR3aa: CASSPGRSGELFF
abundance: -
v_gene: TRBV18
j_gene: TRBJ2-2
d_gene: -

CDR3nt: TGTGCCAGCAGCTCCCCGATAGCGGGCTTCAGCCCAGATACGCAGTATTTT
CDR3aa: CASSSPIAGFSPDTQYF
abundance: -
v_gene: TRBV7-2
j_gene: TRBJ2-3
d_gene: TRBD2

CDR3nt: TGCGCCAGCAGCCGGGTGGGACAGGGGTCTCGAGAGCAGTACTTC
CDR3aa: CASSRVGQGSREQYF
abundance: -
v_gene: TRBV5-1
j_gene: TRBJ2-7
d_gene: TRBD1

CDR3nt: TGCGCCAGCAGTGAGTCAGGACTAGCGGCAAACAATGAGCAGTTCTTC
CDR3aa: CASSESGLAANNEQFF
abundance: -
v_gene: TRBV10-1
j_gene: TRBJ2-1
d_gene: TRBD2

CDR3nt: TGTGCCAGCAGTCCTCGGGCGGAGGGGGAGCAGTACTTC
CDR3aa: CASSPRAEGEQYF
abundance: -
v_gene: TRBV6-6
j_gene: TRBJ2-7
d_gene: -

CDR3nt: TGTGCCAGCAGCGCCCGGGACTTAGTCGGCACCGGGGAGCTGTTTTTT
CDR3aa: CASSARDLVGTGELFF
abundance: -
v_gene: TRBV5-4
j_gene: TRBJ2-2
d_gene: -

CDR3nt: TGTGCCAGCACCCTATACAGGGACACTGAAGCTTTCTTT
CDR3aa: CASTLYRDTEAFF
abundance: -
v_gene: TRBV7-2
j_gene: TRBJ1-1
d_gene: -

CDR3nt: TGCGCCAGCAGCCGCGAAAGCCTCGGCTCCGATGGGCCTAATGAGCAGTTCTTC
CDR3aa: CASSRESLGSDGPNEQFF
abundance: once
v_gene: TRBV4-3
j_gene: TRBJ2-1
d_gene: -

CDR3nt: TGTGCCAGCAGTGCCACGCTTGGGGGGGATACGCAGTATTTT
CDR3aa: CASSATLGGDTQYF
abundance: -
v_gene: TRBV25-1
j_gene: TRBJ2-3
d_gene: -

CDR3nt: TGTGCCAGCAGCCAAGGGACAGGGGGTCCCTACGAGCAGTACTTC
CDR3aa: CASSQGTGGPYEQYF
abundance: -
v_gene: TRBV3-1/TRBV3-2
j_gene: TRBJ2-7
d_gene: TRBD1

CDR3nt: TGTGCCAGCAGTTCCTCCAACAGGGGGCGTTCTGCAAACGAGCAGTACTTC
CDR3aa: CASSSSNRGRSANEQYF
abundance: -
v_gene: TRBV6-2/TRBV6-3
j_gene: TRBJ2-7
d_gene: TRBD1

CDR3nt: TGTGCCAGTGAATCCTGGAGGGACAGCAATCAGCCCCAGCATTTT
CDR3aa: CASESWRDSNQPQHF
abundance: -
v_gene: TRBV19
j_gene: TRBJ1-5
d_gene: -

CDR3nt: TGTGCCAGCAGTTACTCCCGGGAATTGCCTGGCTACACCTTC
CDR3aa: CASSYSRELPGYTF
abundance: -
v_gene: TRBV6-5
j_gene: TRBJ1-2
d_gene: -

CDR3nt: TGTGCCAGCAGCTTCGCCGGGACACCAGGCTCCTACGAGCAGTACTTC
CDR3aa: CASSFAGTPGSYEQYF
abundance: few
v_gene: TRBV7-2
j_gene: TRBJ2-7
d_gene: -

CDR3nt: TGCAGTGCTATGACAGGCCGCGAGCAGTACTTC
CDR3aa: CSAMTGREQYF
abundance: -
v_gene: TRBV20-1
j_gene: TRBJ2-7
d_gene: -

CDR3nt: TGTGCCAGCAGAGGGGGCCTCCTCGCCGGGGAGCTGTTTTTT
CDR3aa: CASRGGLLAGELFF
abundance: -
v_gene: TRBV27
j_gene: TRBJ2-2
d_gene: TRBD1

CDR3nt: TGTGCCAGCAGCATTAGTACGGCGGGCACTGAAGCTTTCTTT
CDR3aa: CASSISTAGTEAFF
abundance: -
v_gene: TRBV13
j_gene: TRBJ1-1
d_gene: -

CDR3nt: TGTGCCAGCAGCTTGCATCGCAATGGGGGGTCCCACACCTTC
CDR3aa: CASSLHRNGGSHTF
abundance: -
v_gene: TRBV5-5
j_gene: TRBJ1-2
d_gene: -

CDR3nt: TGTGCCAGCAGAGAGGGGGCTAACTATGGCTACACCTTC
CDR3aa: CASREGANYGYTF
abundance: -
v_gene: TRBV6-5
j_gene: TRBJ1-2
d_gene: -

CDR3nt: TGTGCCAGCAGCTTACGGGTGAGCGGCTACACCTTC
CDR3aa: CASSLRVSGYTF
abundance: -
v_gene: TRBV7-2
j_gene: TRBJ1-2
d_gene: -

CDR3nt: TGTGCCAGCAGTCCCAGCGGACAGGCTCAAAATGGCTACACCTTC
CDR3aa: CASSPSGQAQNGYTF
abundance: -
v_gene: TRBV27
j_gene: TRBJ1-2
d_gene: TRBD1

CDR3nt: TGTGCCAGCAGTTGGACTGCCAATGGACACAATGAGCAGTTCTTC
CDR3aa: CASSWTANGHNEQFF
abundance: once
v_gene: TRBV28
j_gene: TRBJ2-1
d_gene: -

CDR3nt: TGCGCCAGCAGTACTGGGACTAGCGGGAGCAATAAGCAGTTCTTC
CDR3aa: CASSTGTSGSNKQFF
abundance: few
v_gene: TRBV10-1
j_gene: TRBJ2-1
d_gene: TRBD2

CDR3nt: TGTGCCAGCAGTTTCCACAGGGAGCAGTTCTTC
CDR3aa: CASSFHREQFF
abundance: few
v_gene: TRBV6-2/TRBV6-3
j_gene: TRBJ2-1
d_gene: -

CDR3nt: TGTGCCAGCAGTTGGGACCCCGGGAGCCCCTACGAGCAGTACTTC
CDR3aa: CASSWDPGSPYEQYF
abundance: once
v_gene: TRBV6-2/TRBV6-3
j_gene: TRBJ2-7
d_gene: -

CDR3nt: TGTGCCACCAGCAGAGTAGGTGGGACATGCTTCTTC
CDR3aa: CATSRVGGTCFF
abundance: -
v_gene: TRBV15
j_gene: TRBJ2-1
d_gene: -

CDR3nt: TGTGCCAGCAGTTATACTTCAGGATCCGTGCAAGTACCACCCGGGGAGCTGTTTTTT
CDR3aa: CASSYTSGSVQVPPGELFF
abundance: -
v_gene: TRBV11-3
j_gene: TRBJ2-2
d_gene: -

CDR3nt: TGTGCCAGCAGTGAACTGGGCAGGGGGCGCAACACTGAAGCTTTCTTT
CDR3aa: CASSELGRGRNTEAFF
abundance: -
v_gene: TRBV6-1
j_gene: TRBJ1-1
d_gene: TRBD1

CDR3nt: TGTGCCACCCAGTCCGCTAGCGGGGGGCGGTGGGAGACCCAGTACTTC
CDR3aa: CATQSASGGRWETQYF
abundance: -
v_gene: TRBV2
j_gene: TRBJ2-5
d_gene: TRBD2

CDR3nt: TGTGCCAGCAGTTTAGGTAGCGAACCAGGGGAGCTGTTTTTT
CDR3aa: CASSLGSEPGELFF
abundance: -
v_gene: TRBV28
j_gene: TRBJ2-2
d_gene: -

CDR3nt: TGTGCCAGCAGCGACACAGCACCCGGGACAGCCCCCTACGAGCAGTACTTC
CDR3aa: CASSDTAPGTAPYEQYF
abundance: once
v_gene: TRBV27
j_gene: TRBJ2-7
d_gene: TRBD1

CDR3nt: TGTGCCAGCTCACCACCCCAGGCCGGAGGCTACACCTTC
CDR3aa: CASSPPQAGGYTF
abundance: -
v_gene: TRBV18
j_gene: TRBJ1-2
d_gene: -

CDR3nt: TGTGCCAGCAGTGAAGCTTCCGGGCTCGGGGAGGATACGCAGTATTTT
CDR3aa: CASSEASGLGEDTQYF
abundance: -
v_gene: TRBV2
j_gene: TRBJ2-3
d_gene: -

CDR3nt: TGTGCCAGCAGCTTAGGACAGGGGGGCTACAATGAGCAGTTCTTC
CDR3aa: CASSLGQGGYNEQFF
abundance: once
v_gene: TRBV7-2
j_gene: TRBJ2-1
d_gene: TRBD1

CDR3nt: TGTGCCAGCAGTTTATTAGCGGGAGGGCCGGGTAGGCAGTTCTTC
CDR3aa: CASSLLAGGPGRQFF
abundance: -
v_gene: TRBV6-2/TRBV6-3
j_gene: TRBJ2-1
d_gene: TRBD2

CDR3nt: TGTGCCAGCAGCCCCGGACTAGCGGGGGACACAGGGGAGACCCAGTACTTC
CDR3aa: CASSPGLAGDTGETQYF
abundance: -
v_gene: TRBV11-3
j_gene: TRBJ2-5
d_gene: TRBD2

CDR3nt: TGTGCCAGCAGCGACGACAGCTCTGGAAACACCATATATTTT
CDR3aa: CASSDDSSGNTIYF
abundance: -
v_gene: TRBV5-5
j_gene: TRBJ1-3
d_gene: -

CDR3nt: TGCGCCAGCAGCTCCCCGGGACAGGGGAACACCGGGGAGCTGTTTTTT
CDR3aa: CASSSPGQGNTGELFF
abundance: -
v_gene: TRBV5-1
j_gene: TRBJ2-2
d_gene: TRBD1

CDR3nt: TGTGCCAGCAGCTTAGCCTCCGGGGGCGGGGGAGAGACCCAGTACTTC
CDR3aa: CASSLASGGGGETQYF
abundance: -
v_gene: TRBV7-2
j_gene: TRBJ2-5
d_gene: -